This TCR beta chain stems from a study of CD8 T cells in ankylosing spondylitis. Points from the study as a whole: One TCR beta motif, made up of about 8 highly homologous variants, appeared characteristic of ankylosing spondylitis blood. The authors found the disease-linked clones to be CD8+ and relatively rare in peripheral blood.

There are a few counts of this clonotype. Its antigen is not identified. The V and J ends lost 7 bases and 1 base respectively, with 13 bases between them. This CDR3 spans 14 amino acids. In making TCR beta libraries, quantitative 5'-RACE with molecular barcodes was used. TCRdb reprocessed the 5' RACE reads with MiXCR, giving one entry per CDR3 protein. This sample has 250,000 or so distinct CDR3 sequences; approximately 10% occur once, and the top ten carry about 3%. The specimen sequenced was blood, either unsorted or a sorted T cell fraction (not recorded which). This chain connects TRBV12-3 or TRBV12-4 to TRBJ1-2; maybe TRBD1 (5 bases). The sequence came from a male donor with ankylosing spondylitis or in good health (not recorded which). The CDR3, as DNA: TGTGCCAGCACCCAGAGGGGACTTAACTATGGCTACACCTTC. Amino acids: CASTQRGLNYGYTF.